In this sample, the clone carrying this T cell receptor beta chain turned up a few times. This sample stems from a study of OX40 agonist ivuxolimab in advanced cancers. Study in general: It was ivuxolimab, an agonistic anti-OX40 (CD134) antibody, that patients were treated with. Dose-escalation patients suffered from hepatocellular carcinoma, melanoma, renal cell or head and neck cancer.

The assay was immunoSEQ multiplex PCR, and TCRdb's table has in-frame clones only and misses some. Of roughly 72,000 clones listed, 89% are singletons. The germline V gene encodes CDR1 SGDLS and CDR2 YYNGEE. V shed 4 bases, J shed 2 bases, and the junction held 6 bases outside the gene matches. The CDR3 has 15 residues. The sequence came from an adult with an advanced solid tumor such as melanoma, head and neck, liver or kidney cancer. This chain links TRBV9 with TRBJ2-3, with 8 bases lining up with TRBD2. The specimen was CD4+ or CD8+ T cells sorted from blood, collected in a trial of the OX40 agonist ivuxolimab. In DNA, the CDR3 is TGTGCCAGCAGCTTCAGCGGGAGTCTCACAGATACGCAGTATTTT. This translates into CASSFSGSLTDTQYF.